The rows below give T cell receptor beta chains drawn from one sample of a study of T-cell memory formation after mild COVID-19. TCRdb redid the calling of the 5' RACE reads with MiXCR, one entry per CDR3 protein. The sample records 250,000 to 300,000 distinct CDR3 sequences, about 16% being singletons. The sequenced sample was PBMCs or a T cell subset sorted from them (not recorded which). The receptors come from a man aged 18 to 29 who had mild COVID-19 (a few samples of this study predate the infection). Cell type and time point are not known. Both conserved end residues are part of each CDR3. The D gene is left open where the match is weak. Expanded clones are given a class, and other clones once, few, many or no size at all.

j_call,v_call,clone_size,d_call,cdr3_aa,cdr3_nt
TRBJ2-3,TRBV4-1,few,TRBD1,CASSARTGGRTDTQYF,TGCGCCAGCAGCGCCCGGACAGGGGGAAGGACAGATACGCAGTATTTT
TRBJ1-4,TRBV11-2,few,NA,CASSSRQFATNEKLFF,TGTGCCAGCAGCTCAAGACAGTTTGCAACTAATGAAAAACTGTTTTTT
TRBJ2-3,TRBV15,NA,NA,CATSWRGTDTQYF,TGTGCCACCAGCTGGAGGGGCACAGATACGCAGTATTTT
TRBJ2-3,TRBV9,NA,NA,CASSVNTGSPDTQYF,TGTGCCAGCAGCGTAAACACAGGGAGTCCAGATACGCAGTATTTT
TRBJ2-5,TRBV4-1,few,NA,CASSQDTSRVAETQYF,TGCGCCAGCAGCCAAGATACCTCCAGGGTAGCGGAGACCCAGTACTTC
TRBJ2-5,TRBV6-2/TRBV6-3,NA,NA,CASSPSGTWETQYF,TGTGCCAGCAGTCCATCCGGGACGTGGGAGACCCAGTACTTC
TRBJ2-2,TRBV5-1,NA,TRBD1,CASSLDRGVVELFF,TGCGCCAGCAGCTTGGACAGGGGAGTAGTGGAGCTGTTTTTT
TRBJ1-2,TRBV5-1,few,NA,CASSEGLLVDGYTF,TGCGCCAGCAGTGAGGGGCTCCTGGTAGATGGCTACACCTTC
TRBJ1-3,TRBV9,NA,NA,CASSVASGEIWDTIYF,TGTGCCAGCAGCGTAGCTTCGGGGGAGATTTGGGACACCATATATTTT
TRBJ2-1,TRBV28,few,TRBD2,CASSPPQLAGVVFF,TGTGCCAGCAGCCCCCCTCAACTAGCGGGGGTGGTGTTCTTC
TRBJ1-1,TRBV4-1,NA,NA,CASSQEVLPPGSTEAFF,TGCGCCAGCAGCCAAGAAGTCCTTCCACCAGGGTCCACTGAAGCTTTCTTT
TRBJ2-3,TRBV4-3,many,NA,CASSQEHSDRPDTQYF,TGCGCCAGCAGCCAAGAGCATTCGGACCGCCCAGATACGCAGTATTTT
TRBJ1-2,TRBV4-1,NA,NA,CASSQDRGGSYGYTF,TGCGCCAGCAGCCAAGATCGGGGGGGGAGCTATGGCTACACCTTC
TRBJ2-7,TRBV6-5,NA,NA,CASSYRQGYEQYF,TGTGCCAGCAGTTACCGGCAGGGCTACGAGCAGTACTTC
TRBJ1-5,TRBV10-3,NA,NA,CAISEYRSNQPQHF,TGTGCCATCAGTGAGTACCGTAGCAATCAGCCCCAGCATTTT
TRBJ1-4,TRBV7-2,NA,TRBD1,CASRETGVGEKLFF,TGTGCCAGCAGGGAGACAGGGGTGGGTGAAAAACTGTTTTTT
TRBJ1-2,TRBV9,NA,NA,CASSVEGIYGYTF,TGTGCCAGCAGCGTGGAGGGCATATATGGCTACACCTTC
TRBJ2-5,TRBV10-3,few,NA,CAISDDSQETQYF,TGTGCCATCAGTGACGACAGCCAAGAGACCCAGTACTTC
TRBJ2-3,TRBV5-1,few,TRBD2,CASSPELAGYTDTQYF,TGCGCCAGCAGCCCAGAGCTAGCGGGGTACACAGATACGCAGTATTTT
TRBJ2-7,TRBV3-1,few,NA,CASSQELHEQYF,TGTGCCAGCAGCCAAGAATTGCACGAGCAGTACTTC
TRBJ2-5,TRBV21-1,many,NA,CASSKVGLADLYQETQYF,TGTGCCAGCAGCAAAGTTGGGCTAGCGGACCTGTACCAAGAGACCCAGTACTTC
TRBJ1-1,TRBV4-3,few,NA,CASRPTGLAEAFF,TGCGCCAGCAGACCAACAGGGTTAGCCGAAGCTTTCTTT
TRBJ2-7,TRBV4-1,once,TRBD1,CASSQARQGNYEQYF,TGCGCCAGCAGCCAAGCGCGACAGGGAAATTACGAGCAGTACTTC
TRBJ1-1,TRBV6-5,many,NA,CASSSVDDTEAFF,TGTGCCAGCAGCTCCGTAGACGACACTGAAGCTTTCTTT
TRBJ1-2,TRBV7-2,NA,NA,CASSPALDSGLRFYGYTF,TGTGCCAGCAGCCCCGCCCTGGACAGCGGTCTCCGTTTCTATGGCTACACCTTC
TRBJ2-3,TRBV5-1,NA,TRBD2,CASSRQLSGAGDTQYF,TGCGCCAGCAGCCGACAACTTAGCGGGGCTGGAGATACGCAGTATTTT
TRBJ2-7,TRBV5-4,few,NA,CASSLADVSEQYF,TGTGCCAGCAGCTTGGCGGATGTGAGCGAGCAGTACTTC
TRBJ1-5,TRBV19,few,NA,CASSNRAGQPQHF,TGTGCCAGTAGTAACAGGGCGGGTCAGCCCCAGCATTTT
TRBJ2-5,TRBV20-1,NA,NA,CSVTGLQETQYF,TGCAGTGTTACAGGCTTACAAGAGACCCAGTACTTC
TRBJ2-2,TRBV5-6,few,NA,CASSLVGVAGELFF,TGTGCCAGCAGCTTGGTGGGCGTCGCCGGGGAGCTGTTTTTT
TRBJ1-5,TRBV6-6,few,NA,CASSRDIFNQPQHF,TGTGCCAGCAGTCGGGACATTTTCAATCAGCCCCAGCATTTT
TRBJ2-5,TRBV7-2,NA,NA,CASTLDAGAQETQYF,TGTGCCAGCACCCTTGACGCCGGGGCCCAAGAGACCCAGTACTTC
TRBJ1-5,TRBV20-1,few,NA,CSARLTGNQPQHF,TGCAGTGCTAGGTTAACAGGGAATCAGCCCCAGCATTTT
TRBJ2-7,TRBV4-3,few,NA,CASSQGQLYEQYF,TGCGCCAGCAGCCAAGGACAGCTCTACGAGCAGTACTTC
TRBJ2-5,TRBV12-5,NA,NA,CASGRETPGTQYF,TGTGCTAGTGGTAGAGAAACACCGGGGACCCAGTACTTC
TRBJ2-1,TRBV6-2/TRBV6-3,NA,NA,CASASSARSYNEQFF,TGTGCCAGCGCATCTAGCGCGAGATCCTACAATGAGCAGTTCTTC
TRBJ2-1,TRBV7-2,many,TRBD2,CASSPGTSGDKQFF,TGTGCCAGCAGCCCTGGGACTAGCGGGGATAAGCAGTTCTTC
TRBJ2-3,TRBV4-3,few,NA,CASSQERPPIDPDTQYF,TGCGCCAGCAGCCAAGAGAGGCCGCCCATAGACCCAGATACGCAGTATTTT
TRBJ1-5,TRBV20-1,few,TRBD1,CSARIQGALNQPQHF,TGCAGTGCTAGAATCCAGGGGGCCCTCAATCAGCCCCAGCATTTT
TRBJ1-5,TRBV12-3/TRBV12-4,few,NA,CASRLQRGNQPQHF,TGTGCCAGCAGATTACAGAGGGGCAATCAGCCCCAGCATTTT
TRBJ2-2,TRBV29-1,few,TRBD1,CSVEGTGGNTGELFF,TGCAGCGTTGAAGGGACAGGGGGCAACACCGGGGAGCTGTTTTTT
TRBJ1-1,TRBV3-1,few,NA,CASSGDIANTEAFF,TGTGCCAGCTCAGGGGACATAGCGAACACTGAAGCTTTCTTT
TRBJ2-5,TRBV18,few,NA,CASSPATVPGTQYF,TGTGCCAGCTCACCAGCGACAGTGCCCGGGACCCAGTACTTC
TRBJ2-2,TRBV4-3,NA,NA,CASSQDPAGGELFF,TGCGCCAGCAGCCAAGACCCCGCGGGCGGGGAGCTGTTTTTT
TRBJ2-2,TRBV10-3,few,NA,CAIRLSTGGTGELFF,TGTGCCATCAGGCTCTCCACAGGAGGGACCGGGGAGCTGTTTTTT
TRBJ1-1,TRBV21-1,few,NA,CASSKLKSDGSTEAFF,TGTGCCAGCAGCAAATTAAAGAGTGACGGTTCCACTGAAGCTTTCTTT
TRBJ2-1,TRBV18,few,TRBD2,CASSPGTSGGLDEQFF,TGTGCCAGCTCACCCGGGACTAGCGGGGGGTTGGATGAGCAGTTCTTC
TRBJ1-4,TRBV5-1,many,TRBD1,CASSPLTGIEEKLFF,TGCGCCAGCAGCCCGCTGACAGGGATTGAGGAAAAACTGTTTTTT
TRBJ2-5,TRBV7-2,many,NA,CASSYRFGSETQYF,TGTGCCAGCAGCTACCGATTTGGGTCGGAGACCCAGTACTTC
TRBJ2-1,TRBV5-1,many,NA,CASSLRDSSYNEQFF,TGCGCCAGCAGCCTCCGGGACTCGAGTTACAATGAGCAGTTCTTC
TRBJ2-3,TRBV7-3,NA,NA,CASSSSASTDTQYF,TGTGCCAGCAGCTCAAGCGCTAGCACAGATACGCAGTATTTT
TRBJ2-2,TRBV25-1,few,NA,CASSEGTYAGELFF,TGTGCCAGCAGTGAGGGGACCTACGCCGGGGAGCTGTTTTTT
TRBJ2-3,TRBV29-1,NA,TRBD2,CSGGLAGDTQYF,TGCAGCGGAGGACTAGCGGGAGATACGCAGTATTTT